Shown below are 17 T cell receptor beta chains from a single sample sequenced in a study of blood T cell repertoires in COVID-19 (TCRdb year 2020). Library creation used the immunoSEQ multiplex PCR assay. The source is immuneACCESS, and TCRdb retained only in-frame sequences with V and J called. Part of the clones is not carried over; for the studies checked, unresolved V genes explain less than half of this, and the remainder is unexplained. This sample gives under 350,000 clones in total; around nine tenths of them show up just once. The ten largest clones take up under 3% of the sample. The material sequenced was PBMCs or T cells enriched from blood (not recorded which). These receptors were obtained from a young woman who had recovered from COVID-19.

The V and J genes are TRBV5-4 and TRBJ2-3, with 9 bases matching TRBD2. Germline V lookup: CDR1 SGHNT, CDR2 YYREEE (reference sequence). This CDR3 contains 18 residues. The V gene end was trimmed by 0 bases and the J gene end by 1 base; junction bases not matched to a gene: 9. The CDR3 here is CASSLDIELAGGTDTQYF. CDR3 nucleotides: TGTGCCAGCAGCTTGGATATCGAGTTAGCGGGAGGCACAGATACGCAGTATTTT.

The CDR3 reads CASTPPGQGFLETQYF. The CDR3 bases are TGTGCCAGCACCCCACCGGGACAGGGGTTTTTGGAGACCCAGTACTTC. The J gene is TRBJ2-5, the V gene TRBV11-1, with 10 bases lining up with TRBD1. This CDR3 has 16 residues. With V trimmed by 7 bases and J by 5 bases, 13 bases remained unmatched. CDR1 is SGHAT, CDR2 FQDESV, per germline (reference sequence).

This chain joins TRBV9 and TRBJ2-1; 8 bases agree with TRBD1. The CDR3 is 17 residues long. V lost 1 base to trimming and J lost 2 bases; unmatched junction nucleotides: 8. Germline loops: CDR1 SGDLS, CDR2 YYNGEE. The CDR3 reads CASSVRSQGAPYNEQFF. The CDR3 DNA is TGTGCCAGCAGCGTAAGATCCCAGGGGGCCCCCTACAATGAGCAGTTCTTC.

The CDR3 region is CASSLGQTSYEQYF. The CDR3 coding sequence is TGTGCCAGCAGCCTGGGACAGACCTCCTACGAGCAGTACTTC. The V call is TRBV27, the J call TRBJ2-7; 7 bases agree with TRBD1. Germline CDR1 reads MNHEY; CDR2 reads SMNVEV (reference sequence). With 6 bases clipped from V and 0 bases from J, the junction kept 5 bases outside the gene matches. The CDR3 sequence is 14 residues long.

Here the CDR3 reads CASSPQTSGSADTQYF. CDR3 nucleotide sequence: TGTGCCAGCAGTCCCCAGACTAGCGGGAGCGCAGATACGCAGTATTTT. The chain links TRBV28 to TRBJ2-3; 12 nucleotides match TRBD2. Looked up from germline, CDR1 is MDHEN and CDR2 is SYDVKM. With V trimmed by 5 bases and J by 4 bases, 7 bases remained unmatched. CDR3 length equals 16 residues.

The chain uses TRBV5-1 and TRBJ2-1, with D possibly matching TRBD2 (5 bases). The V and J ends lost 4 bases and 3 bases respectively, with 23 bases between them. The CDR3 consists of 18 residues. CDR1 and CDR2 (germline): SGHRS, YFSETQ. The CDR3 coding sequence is TGCGCCAGCAGCATAGGACTCTTACCTAGCCCCGTCTACAATGAGCAGTTCTTC. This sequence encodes CASSIGLLPSPVYNEQFF.

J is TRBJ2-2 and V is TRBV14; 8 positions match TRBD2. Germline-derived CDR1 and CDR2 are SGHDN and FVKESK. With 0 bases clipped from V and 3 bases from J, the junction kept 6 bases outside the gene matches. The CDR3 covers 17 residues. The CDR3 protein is CASSQDKSGSYTGELFF. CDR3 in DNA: TGTGCCAGCAGCCAAGATAAGAGCGGGAGTTACACCGGGGAGCTGTTTTTT.

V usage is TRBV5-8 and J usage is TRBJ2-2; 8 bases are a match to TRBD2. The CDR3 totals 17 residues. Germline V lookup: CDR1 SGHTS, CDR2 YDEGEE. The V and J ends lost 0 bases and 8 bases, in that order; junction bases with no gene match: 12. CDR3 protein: CASSLVVAGWARGELFF. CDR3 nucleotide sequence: TGTGCCAGCAGCTTGGTAGTAGCGGGATGGGCAAGAGGGGAGCTGTTTTTT.

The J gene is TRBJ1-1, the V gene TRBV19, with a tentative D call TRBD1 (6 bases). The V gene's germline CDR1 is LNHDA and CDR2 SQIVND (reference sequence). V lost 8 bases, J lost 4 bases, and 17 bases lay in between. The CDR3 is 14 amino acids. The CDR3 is CASSSPTGTTEAFF. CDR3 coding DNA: TGTGCCAGTTCTAGTCCCACAGGGACCACTGAAGCTTTCTTT.

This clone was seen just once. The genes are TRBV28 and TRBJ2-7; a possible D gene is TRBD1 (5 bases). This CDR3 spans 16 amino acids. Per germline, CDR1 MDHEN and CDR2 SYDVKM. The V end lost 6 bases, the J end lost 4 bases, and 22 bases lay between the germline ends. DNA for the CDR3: TGTGCCAGCAGACTCCTTAGAAGGCAGGGTAATTACGAGCAGTACTTC. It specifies CASRLLRRQGNYEQYF. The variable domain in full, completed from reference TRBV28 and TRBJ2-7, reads DVKVTQSSRYLVKRTGEKVFLECVQDMDHENMFWYRQDPGLGLRLIYFSYDVKMKEKGDIPEGYSVSREKKERFSLILESASTNQTSMYLCASRLLRRQGNYEQYFGPGTRLTVT.

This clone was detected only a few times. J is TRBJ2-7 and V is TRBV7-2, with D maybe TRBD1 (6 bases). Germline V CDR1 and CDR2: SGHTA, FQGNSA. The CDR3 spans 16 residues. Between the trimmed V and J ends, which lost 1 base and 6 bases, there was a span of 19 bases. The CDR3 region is CASSLVTGGGRSEQYF. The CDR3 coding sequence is TGTGCCAGCAGCTTAGTGACAGGAGGAGGTAGGAGCGAGCAGTACTTC.

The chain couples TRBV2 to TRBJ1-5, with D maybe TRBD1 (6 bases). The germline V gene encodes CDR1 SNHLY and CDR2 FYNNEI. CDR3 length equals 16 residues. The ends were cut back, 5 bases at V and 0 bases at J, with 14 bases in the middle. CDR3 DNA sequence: TGTGCCAGCAGTAAAACAGGGCAGGGTAGCAATCAGCCCCAGCATTTT. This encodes CASSKTGQGSNQPQHF.

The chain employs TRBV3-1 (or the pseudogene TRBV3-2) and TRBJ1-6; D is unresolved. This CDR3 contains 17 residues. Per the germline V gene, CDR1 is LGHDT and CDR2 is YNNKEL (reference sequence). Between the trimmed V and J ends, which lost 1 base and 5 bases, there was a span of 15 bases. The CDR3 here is CASSQAFGGTNNSPLHF. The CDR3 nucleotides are TGTGCCAGCAGCCAAGCGTTTGGAGGTACAAATAATTCACCCCTCCACTTT.

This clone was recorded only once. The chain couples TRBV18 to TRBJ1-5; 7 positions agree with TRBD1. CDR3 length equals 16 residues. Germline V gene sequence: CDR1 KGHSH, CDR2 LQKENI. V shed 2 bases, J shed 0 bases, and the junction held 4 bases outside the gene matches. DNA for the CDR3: TGTGCCAGCTCACCAGGGACAGTCTATAGCAATCAGCCCCAGCATTTT. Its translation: CASSPGTVYSNQPQHF.

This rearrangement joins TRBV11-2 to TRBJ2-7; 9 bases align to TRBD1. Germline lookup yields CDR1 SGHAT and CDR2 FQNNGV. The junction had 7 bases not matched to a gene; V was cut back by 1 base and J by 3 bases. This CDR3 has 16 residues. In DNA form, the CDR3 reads TGTGCCAGCAGCTTAGTCGGGACAGGGTCTTACTACGAGCAGTACTTC. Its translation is CASSLVGTGSYYEQYF.

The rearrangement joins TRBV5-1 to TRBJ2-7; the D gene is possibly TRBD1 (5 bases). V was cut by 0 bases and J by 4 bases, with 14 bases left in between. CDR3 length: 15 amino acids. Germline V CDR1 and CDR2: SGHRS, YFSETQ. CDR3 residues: CASSLDVVKGYEQYF. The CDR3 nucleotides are TGCGCCAGCAGCTTGGACGTTGTTAAGGGGTACGAGCAGTACTTC.

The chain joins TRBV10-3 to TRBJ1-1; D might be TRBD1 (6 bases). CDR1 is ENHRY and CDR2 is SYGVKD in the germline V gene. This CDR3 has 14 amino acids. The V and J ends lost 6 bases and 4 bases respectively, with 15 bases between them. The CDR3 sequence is CAIRPRTGTTEAFF. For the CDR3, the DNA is TGTGCCATCAGACCCCGCACAGGGACCACTGAAGCTTTCTTT.